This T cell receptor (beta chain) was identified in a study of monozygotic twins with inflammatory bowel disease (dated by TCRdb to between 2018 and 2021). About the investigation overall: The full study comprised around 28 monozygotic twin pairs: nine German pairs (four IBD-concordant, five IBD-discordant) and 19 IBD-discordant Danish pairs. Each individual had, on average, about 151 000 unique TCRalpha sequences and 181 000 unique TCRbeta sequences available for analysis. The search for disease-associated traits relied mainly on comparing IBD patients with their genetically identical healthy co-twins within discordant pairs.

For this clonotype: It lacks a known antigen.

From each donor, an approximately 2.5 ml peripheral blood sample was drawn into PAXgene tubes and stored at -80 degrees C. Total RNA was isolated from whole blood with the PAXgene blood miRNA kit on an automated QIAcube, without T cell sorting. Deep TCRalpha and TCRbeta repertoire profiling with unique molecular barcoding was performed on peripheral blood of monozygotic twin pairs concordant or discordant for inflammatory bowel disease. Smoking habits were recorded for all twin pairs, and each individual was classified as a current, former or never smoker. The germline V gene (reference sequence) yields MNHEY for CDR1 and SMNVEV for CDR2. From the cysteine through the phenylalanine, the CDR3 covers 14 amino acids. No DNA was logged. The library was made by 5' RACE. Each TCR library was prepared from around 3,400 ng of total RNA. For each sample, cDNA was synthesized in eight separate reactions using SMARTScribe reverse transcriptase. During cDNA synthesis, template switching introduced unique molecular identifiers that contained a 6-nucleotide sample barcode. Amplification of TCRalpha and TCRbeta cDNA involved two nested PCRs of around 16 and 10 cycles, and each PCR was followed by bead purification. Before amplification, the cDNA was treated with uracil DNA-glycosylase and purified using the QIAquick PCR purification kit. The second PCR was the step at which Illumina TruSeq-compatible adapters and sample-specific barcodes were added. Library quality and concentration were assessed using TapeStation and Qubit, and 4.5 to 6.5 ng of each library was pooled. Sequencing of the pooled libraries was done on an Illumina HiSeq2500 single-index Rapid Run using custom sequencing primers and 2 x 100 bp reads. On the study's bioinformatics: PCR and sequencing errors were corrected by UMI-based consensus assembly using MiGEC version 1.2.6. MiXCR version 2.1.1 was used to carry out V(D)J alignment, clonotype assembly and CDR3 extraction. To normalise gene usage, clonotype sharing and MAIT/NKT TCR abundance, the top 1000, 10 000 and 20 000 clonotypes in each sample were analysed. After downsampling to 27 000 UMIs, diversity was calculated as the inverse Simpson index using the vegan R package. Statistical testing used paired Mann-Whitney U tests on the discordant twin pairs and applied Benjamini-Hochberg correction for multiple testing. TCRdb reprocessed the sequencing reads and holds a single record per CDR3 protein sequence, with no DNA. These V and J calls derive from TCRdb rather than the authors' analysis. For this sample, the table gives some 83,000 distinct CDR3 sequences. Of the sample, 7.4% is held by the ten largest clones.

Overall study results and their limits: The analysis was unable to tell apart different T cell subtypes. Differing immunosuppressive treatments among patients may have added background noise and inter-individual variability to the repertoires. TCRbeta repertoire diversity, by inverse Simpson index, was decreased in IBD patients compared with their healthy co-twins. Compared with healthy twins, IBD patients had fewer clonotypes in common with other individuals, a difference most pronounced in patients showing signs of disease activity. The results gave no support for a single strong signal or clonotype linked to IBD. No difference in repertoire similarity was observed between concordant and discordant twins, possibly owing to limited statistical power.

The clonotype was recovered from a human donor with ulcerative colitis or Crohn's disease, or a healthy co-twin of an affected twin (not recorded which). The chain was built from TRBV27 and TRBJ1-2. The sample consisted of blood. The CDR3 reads CASSPSGRLYGYTF.